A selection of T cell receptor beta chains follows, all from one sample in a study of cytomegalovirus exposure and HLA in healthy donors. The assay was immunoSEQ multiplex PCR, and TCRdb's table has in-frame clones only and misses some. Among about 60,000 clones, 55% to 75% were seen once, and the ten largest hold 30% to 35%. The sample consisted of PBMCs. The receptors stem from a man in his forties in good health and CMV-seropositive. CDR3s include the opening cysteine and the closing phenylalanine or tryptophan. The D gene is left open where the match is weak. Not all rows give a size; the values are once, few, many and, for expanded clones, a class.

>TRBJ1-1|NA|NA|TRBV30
TGTGCCTGGAGTGTAAGGCCCGGGTACACTGAAGCTTTCTTT
CAWSVRPGYTEAFF
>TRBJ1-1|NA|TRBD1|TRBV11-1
TGTGCCAGCAGCCCTTGGACAGGGGTGGGGACTGAAGCTTTCTTT
CASSPWTGVGTEAFF
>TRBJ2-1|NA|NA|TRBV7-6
TGTGCCAGCAGCTTGGGGGGTTCTAACAATGAGCAGTTCTTC
CASSLGGSNNEQFF
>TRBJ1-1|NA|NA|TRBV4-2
TGTGCCAGCAGCCAAGATTATGGGCCAGCTTTCTTT
CASSQDYGPAFF
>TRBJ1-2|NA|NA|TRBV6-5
TGTGCCAGCAGTTACCAGCCACACGGAGGCTATGGCTACACCTTC
CASSYQPHGGYGYTF
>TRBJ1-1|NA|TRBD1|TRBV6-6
TGTGCCAGCTGGAGACAGGGGGGCAGAACTGAAGCTTTCTTT
CASWRQGGRTEAFF
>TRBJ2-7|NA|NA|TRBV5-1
TGCGCCAGCAGCTTGCCAGGGCTGGCTTACGAGCAGTACTTC
CASSLPGLAYEQYF
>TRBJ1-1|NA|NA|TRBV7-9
TGTGCCAGCAGCCGTGTCCCGAACACTGAAGCTTTCTTT
CASSRVPNTEAFF
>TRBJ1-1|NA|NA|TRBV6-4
TGTGCCAGCAGTGAGGGCAGGGAGGGTGAAGCTTTCTTT
CASSEGREGEAFF
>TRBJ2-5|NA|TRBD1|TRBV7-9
TGTGCCAGCAGCTCCCGGGACAGGGGGCAAGAGACCCAGTACTTC
CASSSRDRGQETQYF
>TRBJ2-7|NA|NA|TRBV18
TGTGCCAGCTCACCCGGTGTAGGTCGGGGTCGGGAGCAGTACTTC
CASSPGVGRGREQYF
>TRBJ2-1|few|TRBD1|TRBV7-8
TGTGCCAGCAGCCTCCGGGACAGATACAATGAGCAGTTCTTC
CASSLRDRYNEQFF
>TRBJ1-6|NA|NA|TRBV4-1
TGCGCCAGCAGCCAAAGTAGGAGTTCGAATTCACCCCTCCACTTT
CASSQSRSSNSPLHF
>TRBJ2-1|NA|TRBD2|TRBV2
TGTGCCAGCAGGACGGGACTAGCGGGGGGAAAGGGTGAGCAGTTCTTC
CASRTGLAGGKGEQFF
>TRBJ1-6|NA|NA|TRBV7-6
TGTGCCAGCAGCTTAGGCGGGGGCAATTCACCCCTCCACTTT
CASSLGGGNSPLHF
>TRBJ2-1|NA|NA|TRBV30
TGTGCCTGGAGTGTAGAGGGCGAAAGCTCCTACAATGAGCAGTTCTTC
CAWSVEGESSYNEQFF
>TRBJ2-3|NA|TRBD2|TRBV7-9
TGTGCCAGCAGCTTACGAGCTAGCGGTACAGATACGCAGTATTTT
CASSLRASGTDTQYF
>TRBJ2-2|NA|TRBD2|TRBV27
TGTGCCAGCAGTTTGTCCGGTCTGGGGCTCGGTGGTAGCGGGGGGACGAACACCGGGGAGCTGTTTTTT
CASSLSGLGLGGSGGTNTGELFF
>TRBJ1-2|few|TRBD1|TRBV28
TGTGCCAGCAGTTTCCGACAGGGGAGGGGCTACACCTTC
CASSFRQGRGYTF
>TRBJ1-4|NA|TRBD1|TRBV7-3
TGTGCCAGCAGCTTAAGGGGGTACAGGGGAGTGGTAGAAAAACTGTTTTTT
CASSLRGYRGVVEKLFF
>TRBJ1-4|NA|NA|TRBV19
TGTGCCAGTAGTACGATGGAGGGGGGGAATGAAAAACTGTTTTTT
CASSTMEGGNEKLFF
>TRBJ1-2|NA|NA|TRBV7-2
TGTGCCAGCAGCTTAGACCCCTCGAGCGGCTACACCTTC
CASSLDPSSGYTF
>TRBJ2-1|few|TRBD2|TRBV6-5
TGTGCCAGCAGTTTAGGGACTAGGGTCAATGAGCAGTTCTTC
CASSLGTRVNEQFF
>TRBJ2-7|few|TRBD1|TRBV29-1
TGCAGCGTTGAAAGGGACAGCGAGCAGTACTTC
CSVERDSEQYF
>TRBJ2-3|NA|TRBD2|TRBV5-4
TGTGCCAGCAGCCCTCGACTAGCGGGGGCCTTCACAGATACGCAGTATTTT
CASSPRLAGAFTDTQYF
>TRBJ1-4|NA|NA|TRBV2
TGTGCCAGCGGGGACTCCCTTAATGAAAAACTGTTTTTT
CASGDSLNEKLFF